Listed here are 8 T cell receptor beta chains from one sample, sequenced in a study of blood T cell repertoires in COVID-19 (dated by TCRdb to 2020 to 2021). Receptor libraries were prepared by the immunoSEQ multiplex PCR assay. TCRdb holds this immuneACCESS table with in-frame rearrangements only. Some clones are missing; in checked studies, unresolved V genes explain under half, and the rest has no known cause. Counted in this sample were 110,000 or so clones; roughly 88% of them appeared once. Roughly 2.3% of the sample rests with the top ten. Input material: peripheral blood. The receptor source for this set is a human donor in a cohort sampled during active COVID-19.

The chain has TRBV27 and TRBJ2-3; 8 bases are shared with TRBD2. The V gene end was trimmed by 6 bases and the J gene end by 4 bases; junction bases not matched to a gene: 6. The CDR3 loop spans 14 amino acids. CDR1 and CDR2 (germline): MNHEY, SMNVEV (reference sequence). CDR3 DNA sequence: TGTGCCAGCAGGACGGGAGCGGGGGCAGATACGCAGTATTTT. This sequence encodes CASRTGAGADTQYF.

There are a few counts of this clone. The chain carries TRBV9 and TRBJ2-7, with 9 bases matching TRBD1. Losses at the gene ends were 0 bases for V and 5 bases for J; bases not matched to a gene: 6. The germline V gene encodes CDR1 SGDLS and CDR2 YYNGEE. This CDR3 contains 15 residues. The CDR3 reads CASSVEGQGRDEQYF. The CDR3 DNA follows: TGTGCCAGCAGCGTAGAGGGACAGGGAAGGGACGAGCAGTACTTC.

The CDR3 spells CASPTSGRPEYPYNEQFF. In DNA form, the CDR3 reads TGTGCCAGCCCGACTAGCGGGAGGCCTGAGTACCCCTACAATGAGCAGTTCTTC. V is TRBV6-7 and J is TRBJ2-1; 13 bases fit TRBD2. TRBV6-7 is treated as an ORF (open reading frame) with a function not yet certain. V lost 8 bases and J lost 2; bases outside the gene matches: 12. There are 18 residues in the CDR3.

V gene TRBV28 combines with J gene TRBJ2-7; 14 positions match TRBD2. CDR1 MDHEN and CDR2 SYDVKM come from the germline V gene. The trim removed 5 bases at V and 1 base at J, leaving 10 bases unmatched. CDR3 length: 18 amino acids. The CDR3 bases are TGTGCCAGCAGTCTATATGGGACTAGCGGGGGAGTTTCCTACGAGCAGTACTTC. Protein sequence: CASSLYGTSGGVSYEQYF. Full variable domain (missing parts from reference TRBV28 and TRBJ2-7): DVKVTQSSRYLVKRTGEKVFLECVQDMDHENMFWYRQDPGLGLRLIYFSYDVKMKEKGDIPEGYSVSREKKERFSLILESASTNQTSMYLCASSLYGTSGGVSYEQYFGPGTRLTVT.

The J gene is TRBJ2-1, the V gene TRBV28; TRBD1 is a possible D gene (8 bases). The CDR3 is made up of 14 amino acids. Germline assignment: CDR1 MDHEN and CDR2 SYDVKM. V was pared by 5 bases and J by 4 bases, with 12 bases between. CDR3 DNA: TGTGCCAGCAGTAAACAGGGGGGGTACAATGAGCAGTTCTTC. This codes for CASSKQGGYNEQFF.

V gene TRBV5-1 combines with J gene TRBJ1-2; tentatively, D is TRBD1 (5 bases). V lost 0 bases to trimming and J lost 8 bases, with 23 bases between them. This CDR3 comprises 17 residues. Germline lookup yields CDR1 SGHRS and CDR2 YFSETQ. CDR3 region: CASSLDDTGILSGGYTF. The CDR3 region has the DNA TGCGCCAGCAGCTTGGATGACACTGGGATCCTCTCAGGGGGCTACACCTTC.

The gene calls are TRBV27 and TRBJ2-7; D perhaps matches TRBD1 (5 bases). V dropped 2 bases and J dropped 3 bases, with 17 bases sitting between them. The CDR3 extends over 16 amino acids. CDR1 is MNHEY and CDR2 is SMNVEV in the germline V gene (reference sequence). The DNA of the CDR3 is TGTGCCAGCAGTTTAGGTGGGCCCCAGGGAATCTACGAGCAGTACTTC. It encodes CASSLGGPQGIYEQYF.

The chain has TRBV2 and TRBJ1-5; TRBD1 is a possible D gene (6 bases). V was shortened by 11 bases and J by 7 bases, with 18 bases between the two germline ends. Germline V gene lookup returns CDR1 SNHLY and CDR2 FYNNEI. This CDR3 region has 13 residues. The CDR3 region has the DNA TGTGCCGGAGGCCGGGACAAAAGACAGCCCCAGCATTTT. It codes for CAGGRDKRQPQHF.